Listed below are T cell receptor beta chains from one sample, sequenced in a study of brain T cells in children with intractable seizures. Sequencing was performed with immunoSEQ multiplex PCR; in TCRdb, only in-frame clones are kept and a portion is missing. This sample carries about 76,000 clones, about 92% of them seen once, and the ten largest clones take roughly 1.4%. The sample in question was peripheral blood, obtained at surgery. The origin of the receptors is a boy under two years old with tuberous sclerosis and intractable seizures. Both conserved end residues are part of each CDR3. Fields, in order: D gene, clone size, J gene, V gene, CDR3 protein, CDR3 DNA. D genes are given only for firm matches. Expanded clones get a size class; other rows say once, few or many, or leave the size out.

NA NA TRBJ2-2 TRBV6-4 CASSDSETGELFF TGTGCCAGCAGTGACTCGGAGACCGGGGAGCTGTTTTTT
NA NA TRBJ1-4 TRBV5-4 CASSPAPNEKLFF TGTGCCAGCAGCCCAGCACCTAATGAAAAACTGTTTTTT
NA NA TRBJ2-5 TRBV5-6 CASSLKRETQYF TGTGCCAGCAGCTTGAAGCGGGAGACCCAGTACTTC
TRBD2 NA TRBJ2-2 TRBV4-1 CASSQGVAGSPQTGELFF TGCGCCAGCAGCCAGGGTGTAGCGGGTTCGCCACAGACCGGGGAGCTGTTTTTT
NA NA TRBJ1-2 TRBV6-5 CASTPGLDMGYGYTF TGTGCCAGCACCCCTGGACTGGACATGGGGTATGGCTACACCTTC
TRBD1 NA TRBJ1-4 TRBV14 CASSHGTGGQKLFF TGTGCCAGCAGCCATGGGACAGGGGGGCAAAAACTGTTTTTT
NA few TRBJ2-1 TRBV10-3 CAISEPGGAPEQFF TGTGCCATCAGTGAGCCTGGTGGGGCACCTGAGCAGTTCTTC
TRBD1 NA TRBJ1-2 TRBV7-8 CASSLVLSIGGDYGYTF TGTGCCAGCAGCTTAGTTTTGTCCATAGGGGGCGACTATGGCTACACCTTC
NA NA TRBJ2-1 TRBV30 CAWNREKYNEQFF TGTGCCTGGAACAGGGAAAAGTACAATGAGCAGTTCTTC
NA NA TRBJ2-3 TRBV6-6 CASSDGSSTDTQYF TGTGCCAGCAGCGACGGTTCTAGCACAGATACGCAGTATTTT
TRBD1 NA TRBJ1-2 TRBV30 CAWSVRRTGMRYGYTF TGTGCCTGGAGTGTACGAAGGACAGGGATGAGATATGGCTACACCTTC
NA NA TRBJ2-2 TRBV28 CASSLLRDSMELFF TGTGCCAGCAGTTTACTGCGGGACAGTATGGAGCTGTTTTTT
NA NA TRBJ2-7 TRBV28 CASSLRRDEQYF TGTGCCAGCAGTTTAAGACGGGACGAGCAGTACTTC
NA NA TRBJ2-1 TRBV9 CASSSGGSGYNEQFF TGTGCCAGCAGCAGTGGGGGTAGCGGATACAATGAGCAGTTCTTC
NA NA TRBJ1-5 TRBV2 CASSESRGGNQPQHF TGTGCCAGCAGTGAGTCCAGGGGAGGTAATCAGCCCCAGCATTTT
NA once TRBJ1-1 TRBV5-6 CASSLGTPLEAFF TGTGCCAGCAGCTTGGGGACTCCCCTTGAAGCTTTCTTT
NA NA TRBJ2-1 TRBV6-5 CASGPSSYNEQFF TGTGCCAGTGGTCCCAGCTCCTACAATGAGCAGTTCTTC
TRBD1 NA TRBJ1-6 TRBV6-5 CASSPTGISPLHF TGTGCCAGCAGCCCGACAGGGATCTCACCCCTCCACTTT
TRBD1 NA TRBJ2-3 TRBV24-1 CATSAVTGIVQDTQYF TGTGCCACCAGTGCCGTGACAGGGATCGTACAGGATACGCAGTATTTT
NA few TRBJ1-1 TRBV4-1 CASSLEPSMNTEAFF TGCGCCAGCAGCCTGGAACCGAGCATGAACACTGAAGCTTTCTTT
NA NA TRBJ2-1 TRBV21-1 CASSKLAGERNEQFF TGTGCCAGCAGCAAGCTAGCGGGAGAGAGGAATGAGCAGTTCTTC
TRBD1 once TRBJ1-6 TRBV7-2 CASSSLTGGSSPLHF TGTGCCAGCAGCTCCTTGACAGGGGGAAGTTCACCCCTCCACTTT
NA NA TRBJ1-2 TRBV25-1 CASSELSLPRDGYTF TGTGCCAGCAGTGAATTGTCCCTGCCTAGGGATGGCTACACCTTC
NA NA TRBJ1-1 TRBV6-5 CASMRGNTEAFF TGTGCCAGCATGAGGGGGAACACTGAAGCTTTCTTT
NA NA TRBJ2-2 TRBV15 CATSSLASVTGELFF TGTGCCACCAGCAGCCTAGCGTCGGTCACCGGGGAGCTGTTTTTT
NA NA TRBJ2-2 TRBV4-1 CASKDLNTGELFF TGCGCCAGCAAAGACCTAAACACCGGGGAGCTGTTTTTT
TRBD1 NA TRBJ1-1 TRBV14 CASSQAYGTGRTEAFF TGTGCCAGCAGCCAAGCCTACGGGACAGGGCGGACTGAAGCTTTCTTT
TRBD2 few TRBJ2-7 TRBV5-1 CASSLGLSAGVYEQYF TGCGCCAGCAGCTTGGGACTATCAGCGGGAGTCTACGAGCAGTACTTC